The 11 T cell receptor beta chains in this list originate from one sample, sequenced in a study of blood T cell repertoires in COVID-19. Generated by immunoSEQ multiplex PCR, the TCRdb table keeps only in-frame clones and is missing some. The sample includes roughly 100,000 clones, roughly 82% seen only once; the top ten take 26%. Specimen: peripheral blood. The receptors here all came from a man in his 60s with acute or convalescent COVID-19.

This chain connects TRBV5-1 to TRBJ2-7; TRBD1 aligns across 9 bases. The J segment lost 1 base and the V segment lost 4 bases, leaving 3 bases of the junction unmatched. CDR3 length: 14 residues. Germline loops: CDR1 SGHRS, CDR2 YFSETQ. The CDR3 region is CASSRGQGSYEQYF. CDR3 nucleotides: TGCGCCAGCAGCCGTGGACAGGGGTCCTACGAGCAGTACTTC. Using reference TRBV5-1 and TRBJ2-7 for the parts outside the CDR3, the full variable domain is KAGVTQTPRYLIKTRGQQVTLSCSPISGHRSVSWYQQTPGQGLQFLFEYFSETQRNKGNFPGRFSGRQFSNSRSEMNVSTLELGDSALYLCASSRGQGSYEQYFGPGTRLTVT.

This chain connects TRBV4-3 to TRBJ2-7; 7 bases match TRBD2. This CDR3 region has 16 residues. J gave up 1 base and V 0 bases, and 6 bases lay outside the gene matches. Germline V gene sequence: CDR1 LGHNA, CDR2 YSLEER. The CDR3 reads CASSQDGGEQSYEQYV. As DNA, the CDR3 is TGCGCCAGCAGCCAAGATGGGGGGGAGCAATCCTACGAGCAGTACGTC.

The rearrangement links TRBV5-4 to TRBJ2-5, with 11 bases lining up with TRBD1. With 4 bases clipped from V and 5 bases from J, the junction kept 7 bases outside the gene matches. The germline V gene encodes CDR1 SGHNT and CDR2 YYREEE (reference sequence). The CDR3 is 15 residues long. The CDR3 protein is CASSGGQGALETQYF. The CDR3 bases are TGTGCCAGCAGCGGCGGACAGGGGGCTTTGGAGACCCAGTACTTC.

The genes are TRBV3-1 (or the pseudogene TRBV3-2) and TRBJ1-1; 11 bases map to TRBD1. Trimming took 1 base from V and 4 from J; bases not matched to a gene: 2. The CDR3 sequence is 15 residues long. Germline V gene data show CDR1 as LGHDT and CDR2 as YNNKEL (reference sequence). The CDR3 loop is CASSQVGTGGTEAFF. DNA for the CDR3: TGTGCCAGCAGCCAAGTTGGGACAGGGGGCACTGAAGCTTTCTTT.

The J gene is TRBJ1-5, the V gene TRBV18; possible D gene TRBD1, 6 bases. The CDR3 spans 13 residues. Per germline, CDR1 KGHSH and CDR2 LQKENI. V dropped 3 bases and J dropped 7 bases, with 10 bases sitting between them. DNA of the CDR3: TGTGCCAGCTCACCGGACAGAAGCCAGCCCCAGCATTTT. It yields the protein CASSPDRSQPQHF.

The chain employs TRBV6-5 and TRBJ2-1, with 9 bases matching TRBD2. This CDR3 contains 14 residues. Per germline, CDR1 MNHEY and CDR2 SVGAGI. After removal of 7 bases from V and 8 bases from J, the junction contained 9 bases not matched to a gene. The CDR3 nucleotides are TGTGCCAGCAAAGGGGCGGGAGGGCCCCATGAGCAGTTCTTC. Translated, it gives CASKGAGGPHEQFF.

The chain employs TRBV15 and TRBJ2-7; 8 positions match TRBD2. Germline V gene sequence: CDR1 LNHNV, CDR2 YYDKDF (reference sequence). The CDR3 covers 17 residues. The V gene end was trimmed by 0 bases and the J gene end by 3 bases; junction bases not matched to a gene: 10. CDR3 amino acids: CATSRDQVSGSYYEQYF. DNA for the CDR3: TGTGCCACCAGCAGAGATCAGGTCAGCGGGAGTTACTACGAGCAGTACTTC. Using reference TRBV15 and TRBJ2-7 for the parts outside the CDR3, the full variable domain is DAMVIQNPRYQVTQFGKPVTLSCSQTLNHNVMYWYQQKSSQAPKLLFHYYDKDFNNEADTPDNFQSRRPNTSFCFLDIRSPGLGDTAMYLCATSRDQVSGSYYEQYFGPGTRLTVT.

The rearrangement links TRBV30 to TRBJ1-5; D is ambiguous. V was shortened by 5 bases and J by 0 bases, with 8 bases between the two germline ends. Germline V lookup: CDR1 GTSNPN, CDR2 SVGIG (reference sequence). The CDR3 is made up of 13 amino acids. DNA of the CDR3: TGTGCCTGGGCCAGTAATAGCAATCAGCCCCAGCATTTT. It is translated as CAWASNSNQPQHF.

The chain recombines TRBV28 with TRBJ1-1, with 11 bases fitting TRBD1. Germline values: CDR1 MDHEN, CDR2 SYDVKM. The trim removed 6 bases at V and 11 bases at J, leaving 14 bases unmatched. CDR3 length: 15 amino acids. The CDR3 is CASSRTDRGQKGAFF. The CDR3, as DNA: TGTGCCAGCAGCCGAACGGACAGGGGGCAGAAGGGGGCTTTCTTT.

The chain employs TRBV3-1 (or the pseudogene TRBV3-2) and TRBJ1-6; no reliable D call. V dropped 1 base and J dropped 6 bases, with 7 bases sitting between them. The germline V gene encodes CDR1 LGHDT and CDR2 YNNKEL (reference sequence). The CDR3 has 14 residues. CDR3 sequence (DNA): TGTGCCAGCAGCCAAGGGCAGATTAATTCACCCCTCCACTTT. Translation: CASSQGQINSPLHF.

The chain recombines TRBV19 with TRBJ2-2; the match to TRBD2 covers 7 bases. Trimming removed 2 bases from V and 3 bases from J; junction bases left unmatched: 3. The germline V gene encodes CDR1 LNHDA and CDR2 SQIVND (reference sequence). The CDR3 has 15 amino acids. The chain's CDR3 is CASSITSVDTGELFF. The DNA for the CDR3 is TGTGCCAGTAGTATAACTAGCGTAGACACCGGGGAGCTGTTTTTT.